The text below deals with one T cell receptor beta chain. The sample belongs to a study of blood T cell repertoires in COVID-19. Assay: immunoSEQ multiplex PCR; the TCRdb copy retains only in-frame clones and omits some. This sample has a few hundred thousand clones, with roughly 90% found just once. The V segment lost 1 base and the J segment 3 bases; nucleotides outside the gene matches: 6. CDR3 length equals 15 residues. The germline gives CDR1 LGHNA, CDR2 YSLEER. Specimen: PBMCs or T cells enriched from blood (not recorded which). The sequence came from a woman aged 18 to 35 who had recovered from COVID-19. This chain joins TRBV4-3 and TRBJ2-7, with 7 bases aligning to TRBD2. Written as DNA, the CDR3 is TGCGCCAGCAGCCAAGGACTAGCTGATAACTACGAGCAGTACTTC. Its translation: CASSQGLADNYEQYF.